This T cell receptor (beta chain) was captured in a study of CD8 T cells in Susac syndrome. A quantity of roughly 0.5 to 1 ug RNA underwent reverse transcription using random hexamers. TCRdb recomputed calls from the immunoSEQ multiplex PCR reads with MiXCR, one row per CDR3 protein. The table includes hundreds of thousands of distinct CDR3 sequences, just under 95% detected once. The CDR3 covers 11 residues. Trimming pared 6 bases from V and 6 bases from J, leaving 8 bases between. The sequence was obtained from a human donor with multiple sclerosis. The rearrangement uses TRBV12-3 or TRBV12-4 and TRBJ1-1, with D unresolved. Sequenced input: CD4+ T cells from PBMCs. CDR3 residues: CASSPGSEAFF. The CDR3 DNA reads TGTGCCAGCAGCCCGGGTTCTGAAGCTTTCTTT.